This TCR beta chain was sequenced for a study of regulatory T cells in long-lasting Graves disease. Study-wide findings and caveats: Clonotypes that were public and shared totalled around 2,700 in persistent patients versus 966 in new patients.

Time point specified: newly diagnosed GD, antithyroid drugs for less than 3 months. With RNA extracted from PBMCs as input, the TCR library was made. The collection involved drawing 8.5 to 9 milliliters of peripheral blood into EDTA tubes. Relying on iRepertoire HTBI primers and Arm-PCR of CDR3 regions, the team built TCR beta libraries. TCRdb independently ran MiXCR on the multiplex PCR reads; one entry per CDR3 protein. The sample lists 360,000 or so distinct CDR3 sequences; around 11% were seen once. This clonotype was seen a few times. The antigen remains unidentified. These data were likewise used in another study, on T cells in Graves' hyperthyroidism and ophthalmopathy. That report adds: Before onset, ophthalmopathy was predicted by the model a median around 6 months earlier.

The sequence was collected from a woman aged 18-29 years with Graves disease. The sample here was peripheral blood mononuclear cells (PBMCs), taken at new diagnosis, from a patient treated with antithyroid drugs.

CDR3 loop: CASSPASGEGQYF. The DNA of the CDR3 is TGTGCCAGCAGCCCGGCATCTGGCGAGGGGCAGTACTTC. This sequence joins TRBV7-2 and TRBJ2-7, with TRBD2 as a possible D gene (5 bases). CDR1 is SGHTA, CDR2 FQGNSA, per germline. V lost 5 bases to trimming and J lost 9 bases, with 17 bases between them. The CDR3 is 13 amino acids.